A selection of T cell receptor beta chains follows, all from one sample in a study of T cell responses to AZD1222 COVID-19 vaccine. Generated by immunoSEQ multiplex PCR, the TCRdb table keeps only in-frame clones and is missing some. This sample has fewer than 200,000 clones, with 70% to 90% found just once. Here the sequenced sample was peripheral blood, taken 28 days after the second AZD1222 dose. All receptors come from an adult who received the AZD1222 COVID-19 vaccine. CDR3s include the opening cysteine and the closing phenylalanine or tryptophan. Each record gives: CDR3 DNA, CDR3 protein, clone size, J gene, D gene, V gene. D genes are given only for firm matches. Clone size is not always given. Where it is, it says once, few, many or a class for expanded clones.

CDR3nt: TGTGCCAGCAGCGAATACAGCTATGGCTACACCTTC
CDR3aa: CASSEYSYGYTF
abundance: .
j_gene: TRBJ1-2
d_gene: .
v_gene: TRBV25-1

CDR3nt: TGCGCCAGCATTGCCCCCGGGACAGTGACCGGGGAGCTGTTTTTT
CDR3aa: CASIAPGTVTGELFF
abundance: .
j_gene: TRBJ2-2
d_gene: TRBD1
v_gene: TRBV5-1

CDR3nt: TGCGCCAGCAGTGTCGGGCTAGCGGGGGTCACAGATACGCAGTATTTT
CDR3aa: CASSVGLAGVTDTQYF
abundance: .
j_gene: TRBJ2-3
d_gene: TRBD2
v_gene: TRBV10-1

CDR3nt: TGCGCCAGCAGCTTGGAGGCTAGGGGAACAGATACGCAGTATTTT
CDR3aa: CASSLEARGTDTQYF
abundance: once
j_gene: TRBJ2-3
d_gene: .
v_gene: TRBV5-1

CDR3nt: TGTGCCAGCACCCTAGGGAGGGGACTGAACACTGAAGCTTTCTTT
CDR3aa: CASTLGRGLNTEAFF
abundance: few
j_gene: TRBJ1-1
d_gene: .
v_gene: TRBV27

CDR3nt: TGTGCCAGCAGCACGCGGTGGGGACCGGGACAGGGGTACGGCTACACCTTC
CDR3aa: CASSTRWGPGQGYGYTF
abundance: few
j_gene: TRBJ1-2
d_gene: TRBD1
v_gene: TRBV7-8

CDR3nt: TGTGCCAGCAGTTACTCCGCCGGCGTTAGGCAGTATTTT
CDR3aa: CASSYSAGVRQYF
abundance: .
j_gene: TRBJ2-3
d_gene: .
v_gene: TRBV6-2/TRBV6-3

CDR3nt: TGCGCCAGCAGCCGGAGTGGGGGATCCTACAATGAGCAGTTCTTC
CDR3aa: CASSRSGGSYNEQFF
abundance: .
j_gene: TRBJ2-1
d_gene: .
v_gene: TRBV4-3

CDR3nt: TGTGCCATCAGTGATCCCGGCCAGATGACATCCTACGAGCAGTACTTC
CDR3aa: CAISDPGQMTSYEQYF
abundance: .
j_gene: TRBJ2-7
d_gene: .
v_gene: TRBV10-3

CDR3nt: TGTGCCAGCAGCTTAGGAGGAAATTCACCCCTCCACTTT
CDR3aa: CASSLGGNSPLHF
abundance: once
j_gene: TRBJ1-6
d_gene: .
v_gene: TRBV11-3

CDR3nt: TGTGCCAGCAGCTCACAGGGGGTGGCGAACACCGGGGAGCTGTTTTTT
CDR3aa: CASSSQGVANTGELFF
abundance: .
j_gene: TRBJ2-2
d_gene: TRBD1
v_gene: TRBV7-9

CDR3nt: TGCAGTGCTAGTTGGGACAGGGGGCTGAACGAGCAGTACTTC
CDR3aa: CSASWDRGLNEQYF
abundance: once
j_gene: TRBJ2-7
d_gene: TRBD1
v_gene: TRBV20-1

CDR3nt: TGCAGCGTTGAAGAGCGTGGTTCAAACACTGAAGCTTTCTTT
CDR3aa: CSVEERGSNTEAFF
abundance: .
j_gene: TRBJ1-1
d_gene: .
v_gene: TRBV29-1

CDR3nt: TGCGCCAGCAGCCAAGTCCGCAGGGGAGAGCAGTACTTC
CDR3aa: CASSQVRRGEQYF
abundance: .
j_gene: TRBJ2-7
d_gene: .
v_gene: TRBV4-1

CDR3nt: TGTGCCAGCAGCCTAATCGGAGGGGGGGCTGAAGCTTTCTTT
CDR3aa: CASSLIGGGAEAFF
abundance: .
j_gene: TRBJ1-1
d_gene: .
v_gene: TRBV3-1/TRBV3-2

CDR3nt: TGTGCCACGAACAGGGGGATACAGCCCCAGCATTTT
CDR3aa: CATNRGIQPQHF
abundance: .
j_gene: TRBJ1-5
d_gene: TRBD1
v_gene: TRBV6-5

CDR3nt: TGTGCCAGCACCAACCTAGCGGGAGTCTACGAGCAGTACTTC
CDR3aa: CASTNLAGVYEQYF
abundance: few
j_gene: TRBJ2-7
d_gene: TRBD2
v_gene: TRBV27

CDR3nt: TGTGCCAGCAGTGAATATTCCAGGGCAAAACTGTTTTTT
CDR3aa: CASSEYSRAKLFF
abundance: .
j_gene: TRBJ1-4
d_gene: .
v_gene: TRBV25-1

CDR3nt: TGTGCCAGCAGTCTCTCCTTGGCGGGGGGTCTTCCCAATGAGCAGTTCTTC
CDR3aa: CASSLSLAGGLPNEQFF
abundance: .
j_gene: TRBJ2-1
d_gene: TRBD2
v_gene: TRBV5-4

CDR3nt: TGTGCCAGTAGTATAGGTATCTCAGGCTACGAGCAGTACTTC
CDR3aa: CASSIGISGYEQYF
abundance: .
j_gene: TRBJ2-7
d_gene: .
v_gene: TRBV19